The source of this TCR beta chain is a study of identical twins. This clonotype came up a few times. The V gene lost 0 bases and the J gene lost 8 bases, with 5 bases spanning the gap. The CDR3 loop spans 13 amino acids. From germline, CDR1 is SGHTA and CDR2 FQGNSA. TCRdb independently ran MiXCR on the 5' RACE reads; one entry per CDR3 protein. Among roughly 1.6 million distinct CDR3 sequences listed, about 32% were seen once. Sequencing used cord blood. The clonotype was recovered from a newborn girl in good health. V usage is TRBV7-2 and J usage is TRBJ1-6; D gene unclear. The CDR3 loop is CASSLAVDSPLHF. The CDR3 DNA reads as TGTGCCAGCAGCTTAGCGGTAGATTCACCCCTCCACTTT.